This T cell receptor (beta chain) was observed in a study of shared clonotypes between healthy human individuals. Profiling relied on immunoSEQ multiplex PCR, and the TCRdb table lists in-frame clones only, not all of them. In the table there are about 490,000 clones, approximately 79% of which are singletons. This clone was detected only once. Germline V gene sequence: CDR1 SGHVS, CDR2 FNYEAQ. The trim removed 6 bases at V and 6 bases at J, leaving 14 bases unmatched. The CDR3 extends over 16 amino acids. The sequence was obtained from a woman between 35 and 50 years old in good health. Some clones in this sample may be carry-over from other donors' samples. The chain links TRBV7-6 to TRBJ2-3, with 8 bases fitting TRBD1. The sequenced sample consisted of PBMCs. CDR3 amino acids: CASRPGGGAVRDTQYF. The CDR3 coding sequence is TGTGCCAGCAGGCCAGGGGGCGGGGCGGTGAGGGATACGCAGTATTTT.